These T cell receptor beta chains were read from a single sample in a study of CD8+ T cells in alopecia areata. Sequenced by immunoSEQ multiplex PCR; TCRdb stores in-frame clones only, minus some. The sample includes 150,000 to 200,000 clones, 50% to 70% of them seen just once. The sequencing here drew on CD4+ T cells sorted from blood, taken at week 0. The source is a human donor with alopecia areata. CDR3s include the opening cysteine and the closing phenylalanine or tryptophan. The D gene is left open where the match is weak.

V gene: TRBV15
CDR3 length: 16
D gene: TRBD1
CDR3 protein: CATSRGMDRATDTQYF

V gene: TRBV2
CDR3 length: 11
D gene: NA
CDR3 protein: CASPRGNEQYF

V gene: TRBV4-2
CDR3 length: 16
D gene: TRBD1
CDR3 protein: CASSQDVRDSLYEQYF

V gene: TRBV30
CDR3 length: 14
D gene: NA
CDR3 protein: CAWSVWGVGQPQHF

V gene: TRBV4-3
CDR3 length: 12
D gene: NA
CDR3 protein: CASSQEGVGYTF

V gene: TRBV29-1
CDR3 length: 14
D gene: TRBD1
CDR3 protein: CSAWTGVAKNIQYF

V gene: TRBV6-5
CDR3 length: 16
D gene: TRBD1
CDR3 protein: CASSYRRTGGGYGYTF

V gene: TRBV5-4
CDR3 length: 16
D gene: NA
CDR3 protein: CASSLEPQGSSYEQYF

V gene: TRBV2
CDR3 length: 15
D gene: NA
CDR3 protein: CASRFDRGTTDTQYF

V gene: TRBV11-2
CDR3 length: 13
D gene: TRBD1
CDR3 protein: CASSRDRNYEQYF

V gene: TRBV5-1
CDR3 length: 13
D gene: NA
CDR3 protein: CASSPNEEETQYF

V gene: TRBV30
CDR3 length: 16
D gene: NA
CDR3 protein: CAWSVLAQPGQETQYF

V gene: TRBV4-3
CDR3 length: 17
D gene: TRBD2
CDR3 protein: CASSQDVTGTTSGEQFF

V gene: TRBV11-3
CDR3 length: 16
D gene: TRBD2
CDR3 protein: CASSPRLAGGTDTQYF

V gene: TRBV7-2
CDR3 length: 15
D gene: NA
CDR3 protein: CASSPILGNNSPLHF

V gene: TRBV18
CDR3 length: 14
D gene: NA
CDR3 protein: CASARSATNTEAFF

V gene: TRBV5-6
CDR3 length: 15
D gene: TRBD1
CDR3 protein: CASSMTGGSRNEQFF

V gene: TRBV6-5
CDR3 length: 14
D gene: NA
CDR3 protein: CASSQTGTQETQYF

V gene: TRBV7-8
CDR3 length: 14
D gene: TRBD1
CDR3 protein: CASSLGDSQETQYF

V gene: TRBV9
CDR3 length: 14
D gene: NA
CDR3 protein: CASSVTAMNTEAFF

V gene: TRBV5-1
CDR3 length: 13
D gene: NA
CDR3 protein: CASTPGASYEQYF

V gene: TRBV25-1
CDR3 length: 14
D gene: TRBD1
CDR3 protein: CASSARDRGREQYF

V gene: TRBV7-9
CDR3 length: 13
D gene: NA
CDR3 protein: CASSLIGRNEQFF

V gene: TRBV7-3
CDR3 length: 10
D gene: NA
CDR3 protein: CASSQSGYTF

V gene: TRBV29-1
CDR3 length: 17
D gene: NA
CDR3 protein: CSVDITYRGTSYNEQFF

V gene: TRBV27
CDR3 length: 16
D gene: TRBD1
CDR3 protein: CASSFRQGPAGNEQFF

V gene: TRBV29-1
CDR3 length: 15
D gene: TRBD1
CDR3 protein: CSVHAPGQGDYGYTF

V gene: TRBV7-9
CDR3 length: 13
D gene: NA
CDR3 protein: CASSLSTDYEQYF

V gene: TRBV4-3
CDR3 length: 13
D gene: NA
CDR3 protein: CASSQDFRETQYF

V gene: TRBV5-1
CDR3 length: 14
D gene: NA
CDR3 protein: CASSFRTSLYEQYF

V gene: TRBV9
CDR3 length: 12
D gene: NA
CDR3 protein: CASSPRSREQFF

V gene: TRBV15
CDR3 length: 12
D gene: TRBD1
CDR3 protein: CATSGTDRRYTF

V gene: TRBV4-1
CDR3 length: 14
D gene: TRBD1
CDR3 protein: CASSQDRGTGELFF

V gene: TRBV25-1
CDR3 length: 14
D gene: NA
CDR3 protein: CASRGSTTNEKLFF

V gene: TRBV7-3
CDR3 length: 15
D gene: NA
CDR3 protein: CASSSDSNYNSPLHF

V gene: TRBV30
CDR3 length: 12
D gene: NA
CDR3 protein: CAWSPLGDTQYF

V gene: TRBV30
CDR3 length: 20
D gene: TRBD1
CDR3 protein: CAWSVSIEGAPGLSIYEQYF

V gene: TRBV7-2
CDR3 length: 13
D gene: TRBD1
CDR3 protein: CASSRTGDQPQHF

V gene: TRBV2
CDR3 length: 15
D gene: NA
CDR3 protein: CASSERGSAANVLTF

V gene: TRBV5-1
CDR3 length: 12
D gene: NA
CDR3 protein: CASYGTGETQYF

V gene: TRBV9
CDR3 length: 12
D gene: NA
CDR3 protein: CASSYSGNTIYF

V gene: TRBV29-1
CDR3 length: 16
D gene: NA
CDR3 protein: CSVGVLPRRSNNEQFF

V gene: TRBV6-1
CDR3 length: 15
D gene: TRBD2
CDR3 protein: CASSEAGGASNEQFF

V gene: TRBV9
CDR3 length: 14
D gene: NA
CDR3 protein: CASSVDGENYGSTF

V gene: TRBV4-3
CDR3 length: 13
D gene: NA
CDR3 protein: CASSQTGRETQYF